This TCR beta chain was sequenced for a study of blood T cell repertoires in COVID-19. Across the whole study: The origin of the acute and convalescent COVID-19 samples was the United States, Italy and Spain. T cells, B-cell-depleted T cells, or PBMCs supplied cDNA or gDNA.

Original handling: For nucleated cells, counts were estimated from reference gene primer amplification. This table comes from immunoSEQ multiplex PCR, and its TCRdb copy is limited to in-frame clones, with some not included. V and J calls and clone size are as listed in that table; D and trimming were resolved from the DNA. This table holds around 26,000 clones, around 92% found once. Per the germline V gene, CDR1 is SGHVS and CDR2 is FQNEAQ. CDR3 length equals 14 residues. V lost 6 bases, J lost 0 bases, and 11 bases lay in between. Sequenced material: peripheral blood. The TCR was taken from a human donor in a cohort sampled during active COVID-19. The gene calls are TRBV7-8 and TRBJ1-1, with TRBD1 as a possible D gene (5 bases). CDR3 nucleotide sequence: TGTGCCAGCAGTCAAACGACAGTGAACACTGAAGCTTTCTTT. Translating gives CASSQTTVNTEAFF.